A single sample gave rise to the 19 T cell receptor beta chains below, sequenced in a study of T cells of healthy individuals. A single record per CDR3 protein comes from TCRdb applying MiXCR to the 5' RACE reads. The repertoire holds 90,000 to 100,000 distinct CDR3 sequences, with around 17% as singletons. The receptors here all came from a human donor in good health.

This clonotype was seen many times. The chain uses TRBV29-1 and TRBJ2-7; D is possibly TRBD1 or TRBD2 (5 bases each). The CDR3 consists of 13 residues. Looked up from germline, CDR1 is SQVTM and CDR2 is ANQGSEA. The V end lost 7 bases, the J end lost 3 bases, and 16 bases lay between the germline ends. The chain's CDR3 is CSAVWRQGYEQYF. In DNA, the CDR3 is TGCAGCGCTGTCTGGAGGCAGGGCTACGAGCAGTACTTC.

The CDR3 DNA follows: TGCGCCAGCAGTCATTTAACCAGTCCTGCCAAAAACATTCAGTACTTC. Protein product: CASSHLTSPAKNIQYF. The chain has TRBV23-1 and TRBJ2-4; D unclear. TRBV23-1 is an ORF; its function is uncertain. The CDR3 is made up of 16 amino acids. The V end was cut by 3 bases, the J end by 1 base, with 13 bases between.

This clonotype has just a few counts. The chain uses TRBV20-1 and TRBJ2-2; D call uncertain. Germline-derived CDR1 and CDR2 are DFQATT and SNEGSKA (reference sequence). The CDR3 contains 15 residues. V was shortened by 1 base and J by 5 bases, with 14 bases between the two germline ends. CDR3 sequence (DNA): TGCAGTGCTAGAGTCGGCTCGGCGGAGACCGGGGAGCTGTTTTTT. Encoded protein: CSARVGSAETGELFF.

The CDR3 protein is CASSEAGTRTQYF. The CDR3 region has the DNA TGTGCCAGCAGTGAAGCGGGTACGCGGACCCAGTACTTC. This chain uses TRBV2 with TRBJ2-5; D remains ambiguous. The germline V and J ends were trimmed by 0 bases and 7 bases, with 9 bases remaining between them. The germline CDR1 and CDR2 sequences are SNHLY and FYNNEI. This CDR3 has 13 amino acids.

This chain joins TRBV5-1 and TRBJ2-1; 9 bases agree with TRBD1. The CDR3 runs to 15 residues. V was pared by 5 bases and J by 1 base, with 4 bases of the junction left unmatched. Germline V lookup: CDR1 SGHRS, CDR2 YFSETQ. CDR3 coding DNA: TGCGCCAGCAGTCCGACAGGGGGGTCCTACAATGAGCAGTTCTTC. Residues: CASSPTGGSYNEQFF.

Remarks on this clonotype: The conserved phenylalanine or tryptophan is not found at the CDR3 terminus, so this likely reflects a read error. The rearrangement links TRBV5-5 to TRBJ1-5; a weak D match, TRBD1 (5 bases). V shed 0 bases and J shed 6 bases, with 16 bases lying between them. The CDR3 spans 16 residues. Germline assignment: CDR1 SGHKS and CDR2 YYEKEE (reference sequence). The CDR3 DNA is TGTGCCAGCAGCTTGGCCGGTGTCAGGGCGGGTCAGCCCCAGCATCTT. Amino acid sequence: CASSLAGVRAGQPQHL.

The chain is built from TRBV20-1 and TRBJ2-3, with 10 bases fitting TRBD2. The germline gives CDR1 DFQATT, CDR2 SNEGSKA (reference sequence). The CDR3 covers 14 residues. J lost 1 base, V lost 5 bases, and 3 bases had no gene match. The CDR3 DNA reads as TGCAGTGCTCGAGGGACTAGCGGCACAGATACGCAGTATTTT. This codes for CSARGTSGTDTQYF.

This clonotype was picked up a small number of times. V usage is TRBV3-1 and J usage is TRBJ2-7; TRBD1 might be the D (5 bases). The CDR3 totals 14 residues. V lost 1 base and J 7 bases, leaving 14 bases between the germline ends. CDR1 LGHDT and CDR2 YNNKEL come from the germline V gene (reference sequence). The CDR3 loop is CASSQAQGRGEQYF. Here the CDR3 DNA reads TGTGCCAGCAGCCAAGCCCAGGGCCGTGGAGAGCAGTACTTC.

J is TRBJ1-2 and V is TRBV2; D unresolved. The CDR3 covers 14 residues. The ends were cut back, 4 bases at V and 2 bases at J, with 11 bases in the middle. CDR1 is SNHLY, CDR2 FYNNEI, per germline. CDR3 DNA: TGTGCCAGCAGTGGGACTGGAAGGAACTATGGCTACACCTTC. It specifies CASSGTGRNYGYTF.

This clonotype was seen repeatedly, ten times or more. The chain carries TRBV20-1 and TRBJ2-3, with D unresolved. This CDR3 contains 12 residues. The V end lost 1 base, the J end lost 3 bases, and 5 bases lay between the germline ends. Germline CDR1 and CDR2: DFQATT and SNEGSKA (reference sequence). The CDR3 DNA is TGCAGTGCTAGAGGTAGTACAGATACGCAGTATTTT. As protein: CSARGSTDTQYF.

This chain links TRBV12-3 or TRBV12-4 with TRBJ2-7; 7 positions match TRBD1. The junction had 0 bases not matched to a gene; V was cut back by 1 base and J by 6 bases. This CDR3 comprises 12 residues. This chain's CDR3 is CASSLGQGEQYF. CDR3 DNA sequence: TGTGCCAGCAGTTTAGGACAGGGCGAGCAGTACTTC.

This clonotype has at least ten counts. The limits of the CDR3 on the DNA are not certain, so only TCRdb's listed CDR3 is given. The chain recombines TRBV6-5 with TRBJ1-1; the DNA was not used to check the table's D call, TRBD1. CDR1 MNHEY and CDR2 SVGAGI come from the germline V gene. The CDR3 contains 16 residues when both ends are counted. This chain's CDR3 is CASSFGPGIKHTEAFF.

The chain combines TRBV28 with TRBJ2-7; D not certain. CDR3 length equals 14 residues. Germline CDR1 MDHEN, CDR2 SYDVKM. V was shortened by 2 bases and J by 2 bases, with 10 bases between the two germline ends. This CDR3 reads CASSLGQEPYEQYF. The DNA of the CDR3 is TGTGCCAGCAGTTTAGGGCAGGAACCCTACGAGCAGTACTTC.

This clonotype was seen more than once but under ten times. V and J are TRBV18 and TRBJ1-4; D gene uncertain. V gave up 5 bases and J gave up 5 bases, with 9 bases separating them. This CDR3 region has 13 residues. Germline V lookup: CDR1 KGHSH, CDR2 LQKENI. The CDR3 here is CASSSVSNEKLFF. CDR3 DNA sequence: TGTGCCAGCTCATCCGTTTCAAATGAAAAACTGTTTTTT. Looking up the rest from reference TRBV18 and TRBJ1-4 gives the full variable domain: NAGVMQNPRHLVRRRGQEARLRCSPMKGHSHVYWYRQLPEEGLKFMVYLQKENIIDESGMPKERFSAEFPKEGPSILRIQQVVRGDSAAYFCASSSVSNEKLFFGSGTQLSVL.

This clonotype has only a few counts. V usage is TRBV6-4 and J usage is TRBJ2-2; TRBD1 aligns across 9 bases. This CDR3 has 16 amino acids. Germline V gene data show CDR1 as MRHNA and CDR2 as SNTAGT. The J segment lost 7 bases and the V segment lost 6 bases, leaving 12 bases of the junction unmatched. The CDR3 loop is CASSPEQGAEVGELFF. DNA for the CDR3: TGTGCCAGCAGCCCTGAACAGGGGGCCGAGGTCGGGGAGCTGTTTTTT.

CDR3 nucleotide sequence: TGTGCTGTTAGGGCCATCCGCTACGAGCAGTACTTC. As protein: CAVRAIRYEQYF. V and J are TRBV7-9 and TRBJ2-7; the D is unclear. CDR1 and CDR2 (germline): SEHNR, FQNEAQ (reference sequence). The CDR3 contains 12 residues.

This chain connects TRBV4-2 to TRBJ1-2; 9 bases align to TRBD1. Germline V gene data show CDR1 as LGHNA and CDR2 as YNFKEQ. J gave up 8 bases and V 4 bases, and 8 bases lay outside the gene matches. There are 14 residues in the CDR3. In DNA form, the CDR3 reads TGTGCCAGCAGCCCGATACAGGGGGCGGGCGGCTACACCTTC. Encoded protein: CASSPIQGAGGYTF.

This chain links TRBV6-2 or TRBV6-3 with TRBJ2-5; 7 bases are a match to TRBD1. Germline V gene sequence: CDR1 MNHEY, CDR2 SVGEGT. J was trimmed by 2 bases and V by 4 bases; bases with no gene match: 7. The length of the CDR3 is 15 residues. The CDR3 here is CASSLRTGGQETQYF. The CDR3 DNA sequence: TGTGCCAGCAGTTTAAGGACAGGAGGTCAAGAGACCCAGTACTTC.

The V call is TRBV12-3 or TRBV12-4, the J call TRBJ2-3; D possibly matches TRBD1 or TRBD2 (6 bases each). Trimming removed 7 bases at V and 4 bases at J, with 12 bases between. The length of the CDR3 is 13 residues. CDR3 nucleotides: TGTGCCAGCACTCTTAGGGGGGCAGATACGCAGTATTTT. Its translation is CASTLRGADTQYF.